Presented here are 23 T cell receptor beta chains from one specimen sequenced in a study of early T cells in non-severe SARS-CoV-2 infection. TCRdb called the 5' RACE reads again in MiXCR, with one record for every CDR3 protein. The sample shows tens of thousands of distinct CDR3 sequences, 11% of them seen only once. Sequencing was performed on whole blood, taken at baseline. Receptor source: an adult who was a healthcare worker with PCR-confirmed SARS-CoV-2 infection or an uninfected control (not recorded which).

This clonotype was observed a handful of times. This chain links TRBV7-6 with TRBJ2-7, with 10 bases that match TRBD1. Per the germline V gene, CDR1 is SGHVS and CDR2 is FNYEAQ. The CDR3 contains 13 residues. V was clipped by 4 bases and J by 6 bases; unmatched bases: 3. CDR3 DNA: TGTGCCAGCAGCTGGGGACAGGGGAGCGAGCAGTACTTC. Amino acids: CASSWGQGSEQYF.

Of note for this clonotype: Mismatch with germline at one junction end may stem from a read error. The rearrangement links TRBV7-3 to TRBJ2-2; D call uncertain. CDR1 and CDR2 (germline): SGHTA, FQGTGA. This CDR3 has 14 amino acids. The CDR3 nucleotides read TGTGCCAGCGGCTTAACGGTCAACACCGGGGAGCTGTTTTTT. Translating it yields CASGLTVNTGELFF.

In its sample, this clonotype is medium-sized. V and J are TRBV27 and TRBJ2-7, with D unresolved. The V and J ends lost 5 bases and 4 bases respectively, with 18 bases between them. The germline V gene encodes CDR1 MNHEY and CDR2 SMNVEV (reference sequence). This CDR3 is built from 15 residues. CDR3 bases: TGTGCCAGCAGTAAATACGGGTTTTCGGGTTACGAGCAGTACTTC. The encoded protein is CASSKYGFSGYEQYF.

The genes are TRBV19 and TRBJ2-6; D call uncertain. CDR3 length: 15 amino acids. With 3 bases removed from V and 1 base from J, the gap between germline ends came to 7 bases. Germline V gives CDR1 LNHDA, CDR2 SQIVND (reference sequence). The CDR3 sequence is CASSIKASGANVLTF. The CDR3 region has the DNA TGTGCCAGTAGTATCAAGGCATCTGGGGCCAACGTCCTGACTTTC.

A few counts support this clonotype. V is TRBV4-3 and J is TRBJ2-7; maybe TRBD2 (6 bases). The CDR3 totals 15 residues. Trimming left V 4 bases short and J 0 bases short, with 13 bases between. Looked up from germline, CDR1 is LGHNA and CDR2 is YSLEER. The CDR3: CASSRASGSSYEQYF. DNA for the CDR3: TGCGCCAGCAGCCGGGCCAGCGGGTCCTCCTACGAGCAGTACTTC.

The table lists this clonotype with a few counts. The V call is TRBV11-2, the J call TRBJ1-2; the D is unclear. V was pared by 0 bases and J by 5 bases, with 7 bases between. The CDR3 loop spans 13 amino acids. The V gene's germline CDR1 is SGHAT and CDR2 FQNNGV. The CDR3: CASSLDPQYGYTF. The DNA for the CDR3 is TGTGCCAGCAGCTTAGATCCTCAGTATGGCTACACCTTC.

The gene calls are TRBV2 and TRBJ2-1; the D gene is possibly TRBD1 (6 bases). Germline V lookup: CDR1 SNHLY, CDR2 FYNNEI. The CDR3 is 15 amino acids. The V and J ends lost 1 base and 4 bases respectively, with 11 bases between them. Here the CDR3 reads CASSEGQGPYNEQFF. CDR3 coding DNA: TGTGCCAGCAGTGAAGGGCAGGGGCCATACAATGAGCAGTTCTTC.

The rearrangement joins TRBV3-1 to TRBJ2-3; D not certain. The V and J ends lost 1 base and 5 bases respectively, with 7 bases between them. CDR3 size: 13 residues. Per germline, CDR1 LGHDT and CDR2 YNNKEL (reference sequence). The CDR3 region is CASSQAGIDTQYF. CDR3 nucleotide sequence: TGTGCCAGCAGCCAAGCCGGAATAGATACGCAGTATTTT.

The gene calls are TRBV20-1 and TRBJ2-5; D might be TRBD2 (6 bases). V lost 3 bases and J 1 base, leaving 6 bases between the germline ends. The germline V gene has CDR1 DFQATT and CDR2 SNEGSKA (reference sequence). This CDR3 comprises 12 residues. The CDR3 here is CSARGGQETQYF. The CDR3 DNA is TGCAGTGCTAGGGGGGGCCAAGAGACCCAGTACTTC.

The chain links TRBV5-5 to TRBJ2-3, with D unresolved. With 0 bases removed from V and 1 base from J, the gap between germline ends came to 9 bases. Germline assignment: CDR1 SGHKS and CDR2 YYEKEE (reference sequence). The CDR3 length is 15 residues. CDR3 residues: CASSLDGTRTDTQYF. CDR3 in DNA: TGTGCCAGCAGCTTGGATGGCACCCGCACAGATACGCAGTATTTT.

CDR3 loop: CASIGGTYNNEQFF. CDR3 in DNA: TGTGCCAGTATTGGCGGGACATATAACAATGAGCAGTTCTTC. This sequence joins TRBV19 and TRBJ2-1, with D perhaps TRBD1 or TRBD2 (6 bases each). Trimming took 7 bases from V and 5 from J, leaving 15 bases between them. CDR1 and CDR2 (germline): LNHDA, SQIVND (reference sequence). This CDR3 spans 14 amino acids.

This chain joins TRBV6-6 and TRBJ1-1; the D gene is possibly TRBD1 (6 bases). The V end lost 0 bases, the J end lost 4 bases, and 6 bases lay between the germline ends. Germline CDR1 reads MNHNY; CDR2 reads SVGAGI (reference sequence). This CDR3 has 13 residues. CDR3 nucleotides: TGTGCCAGCAGTTACTCAGGGGGCACTGAAGCTTTCTTT. Amino acid sequence: CASSYSGGTEAFF.

At least ten counts were recorded for this clonotype. The chain is built from TRBV20-1 and TRBJ1-2; the D gene is possibly TRBD1 (5 bases). Trimming removed 2 bases at V and 5 bases at J, with 12 bases between. The CDR3 consists of 13 residues. The germline gives CDR1 DFQATT, CDR2 SNEGSKA (reference sequence). CDR3 in amino acids: CSARPGHEYGYTF. CDR3 bases: TGCAGTGCTAGACCCGGACATGAGTATGGCTACACCTTC.

This clonotype came up a few times. The chain recombines TRBV2 with TRBJ1-5; TRBD1 matches at 7 bases. Germline-derived CDR1 and CDR2 are SNHLY and FYNNEI. The V gene end was trimmed by 6 bases and the J gene end by 7 bases; junction bases not matched to a gene: 9. CDR3 length: 14 amino acids. The CDR3 loop is CASSRQGSTQPQHF. As DNA, the CDR3 is TGTGCCAGCAGCAGACAGGGATCGACCCAGCCCCAGCATTTT.

This clonotype has just a few counts. The gene calls are TRBV11-3 and TRBJ2-5; 12 bases are shared with TRBD1. CDR1 and CDR2 (germline): SGHNT, YENEEA. This CDR3 comprises 17 residues. With 3 bases clipped from V and 1 base from J, the junction kept 6 bases outside the gene matches. CDR3 loop: CASSFSLGQGAQETQYF. In nucleotides, the CDR3 is TGTGCCAGCAGCTTCTCCTTGGGACAGGGGGCCCAAGAGACCCAGTACTTC.

The chain links TRBV19 to TRBJ1-1; the D gene is possibly TRBD1 (6 bases). This CDR3 is built from 17 residues. Germline assignment: CDR1 LNHDA and CDR2 SQIVND (reference sequence). V shed 3 bases and J shed 10 bases, with 27 bases lying between them. The CDR3 reads CASSIPKRGQREKGAFF. CDR3 bases: TGTGCCAGTAGTATTCCGAAGCGGGGGCAACGTGAGAAGGGAGCTTTCTTT.

This clonotype was observed at least ten times. The gene calls are TRBV20-1 and TRBJ1-2; D is possibly TRBD1 (6 bases). CDR3 length equals 14 residues. Germline CDR1 is DFQATT and CDR2 is SNEGSKA (reference sequence). The V and J ends lost 3 bases and 3 bases respectively, with 14 bases between them. The CDR3 coding sequence is TGCAGTGCTAGCCTTGGGGGGGCGGACTATGGCTACACCTTC. Translating gives CSASLGGADYGYTF.

CDR3 DNA sequence: TGTGCCAGCAGGGCGGGACCACGCTATTCACCCCTCCACTTT. This translates into CASRAGPRYSPLHF. J is TRBJ1-6 and V is TRBV12-3 or TRBV12-4; TRBD1 is a possible D gene (5 bases). The CDR3 has 14 amino acids. V was trimmed by 6 bases and J by 8 bases, leaving 14 bases between them.

This clonotype has a handful of counts. This sequence joins TRBV6-2 or TRBV6-3 and TRBJ1-1, with D uncertain. This CDR3 is 12 amino acids long. V lost 10 bases and J lost 1, with 10 bases in between. From germline, CDR1 is MNHEY and CDR2 SVGEGT. CDR3 sequence: CATLRENTEAFF. DNA of the CDR3: TGTGCCACCCTACGGGAGAACACTGAAGCTTTCTTT.

The V gene is TRBV12-3 or TRBV12-4, the J gene TRBJ1-5, with 7 bases identical to TRBD1. The CDR3 extends over 13 amino acids. J was trimmed by 5 bases and V by 6 bases; bases with no gene match: 4. The CDR3 DNA reads as TGTGCCAGCAGCCTCGACAGGGATCAGCCCCAGCATTTT. Translated, it gives CASSLDRDQPQHF.

At least ten counts were recorded for this clonotype. The rearrangement joins TRBV5-1 to TRBJ2-5; D is unresolved. Germline V gene sequence: CDR1 SGHRS, CDR2 YFSETQ. The CDR3 length is 13 residues. The V end was cut by 7 bases, the J end by 1 base, with 11 bases between. The CDR3 nucleotides read TGCGCCAGCCGGAAAGGGTTCCAAGAGACCCAGTACTTC. Its protein is CASRKGFQETQYF.

The chain employs TRBV30 and TRBJ1-2; no reliable D call. The germline V and J ends were trimmed by 5 bases and 7 bases, with 20 bases remaining between them. The CDR3 length is 14 residues. Germline V gene sequence: CDR1 GTSNPN, CDR2 SVGIG (reference sequence). CDR3 sequence reads: CAWASSGKVTGYTF. Here the CDR3 DNA reads TGTGCCTGGGCCTCGTCGGGGAAAGTTACTGGCTACACCTTC.

This clonotype has a handful of counts. The CDR3 is CASSSGLLTDTQYF. The CDR3 nucleotides are TGTGCCAGCAGCTCCGGACTTCTCACAGATACGCAGTATTTT. J is TRBJ2-3 and V is TRBV5-5; D is perhaps TRBD2 (5 bases). Germline V gene sequence: CDR1 SGHKS, CDR2 YYEKEE (reference sequence). Trimming cost V 3 bases and J 2 bases, with 10 bases left between them. The CDR3 sequence is 14 residues long.